The 19 T cell receptor beta chains below were found in one sample sequenced in a study of a mutant IDH1 vaccine in newly diagnosed glioma. The assay was immunoSEQ multiplex PCR, and TCRdb's table has in-frame clones only and misses some. The sample yields 45,000 to 60,000 clones, 85% to 90% seen once. No antigen has been identified for these receptors. Time point here: week 35, safety follow-up. Topical imiquimod accompanied each vaccine dose, which consisted of 300 ug of mutant IDH1 20-mer peptide. Sequencing was performed on PBMCs, taken from a glioma patient whose treatment included an IDH1 peptide vaccine. The receptors here all came from a woman between 35 and 50 years old with glioma.

The chain employs TRBV7-2 and TRBJ2-1; D remains unclear. CDR3 length: 12 amino acids. CDR1 SGHTA and CDR2 FQGNSA come from the germline V gene. The V gene lost 2 bases and the J gene lost 6 bases, with 5 bases spanning the gap. The CDR3 nucleotides read TGTGCCAGCAGCTTACGGGTCAATGAGCAGTTCTTC. Residues: CASSLRVNEQFF.

The chain joins TRBV19 to TRBJ2-7; TRBD2 matches at 13 bases. The trim removed 4 bases at V and 6 bases at J, leaving 12 bases unmatched. The germline V gene encodes CDR1 LNHDA and CDR2 SQIVND (reference sequence). The length of the CDR3 is 17 residues. The CDR3 loop is CASSKSGLAGFFSEQYF. The DNA for the CDR3 is TGTGCCAGTAGTAAGTCGGGACTAGCGGGATTTTTCTCCGAGCAGTACTTC.

The chain recombines TRBV7-2 with TRBJ2-2; D may be TRBD2 (6 bases). Trimming stripped 6 bases from V and 4 bases from J, with 15 bases between. The length of the CDR3 is 15 residues. Germline CDR1 is SGHTA and CDR2 is FQGNSA. The CDR3 bases are TGTGCCAGCAGGGTGGAGGGAGTGGGCACCGGGGAGCTGTTTTTT. It specifies CASRVEGVGTGELFF.

The chain combines TRBV13 with TRBJ2-5, with 10 nucleotides matching TRBD1. The germline gives CDR1 PRHDT, CDR2 FYEKMQ (reference sequence). The CDR3 is made up of 17 amino acids. The trim removed 2 bases at V and 5 bases at J, leaving 11 bases unmatched. The CDR3 DNA reads as TGTGCCAGCAGCTTATCCCCCGGGACAGGGGTTACGGAGACCCAGTACTTC. Protein product: CASSLSPGTGVTETQYF.

The rearrangement joins TRBV21-1 to TRBJ1-6. TRBV21-1 is classified as a pseudogene. The CDR3 extends over 13 amino acids. This CDR3 reads CASSKVTNSPLHF. The CDR3 region has the DNA TGTGCCAGCAGCAAAGTCACGAATTCACCCCTCCACTTT.

This chain uses TRBV25-1 with TRBJ1-2; D is unresolved. Germline CDR1 MGHDK, CDR2 SYGVNS. The CDR3 extends over 12 amino acids. With 0 bases removed from V and 8 bases from J, the gap between germline ends came to 7 bases. The CDR3 sequence: CASSEYEEGYTF. CDR3 nucleotide sequence: TGTGCCAGCAGTGAATATGAGGAGGGCTACACCTTC.

The chain recombines TRBV30 with TRBJ2-7, with D uncertain. The CDR3 is 11 residues long. Germline V CDR1 and CDR2: GTSNPN, SVGIG (reference sequence). Deletions cut 0 bases from V and 6 bases from J, with 6 bases between. CDR3 amino acids: CAWSVSGEQYF. CDR3 bases: TGTGCCTGGAGTGTTTCGGGCGAGCAGTACTTC.

The chain uses TRBV5-1 and TRBJ2-6; unclear D gene. The CDR3 length is 16 residues. V was pared by 1 base and J by 2 bases, with 10 bases between. Germline V CDR1 and CDR2: SGHRS, YFSETQ. In DNA form, the CDR3 reads TGCGCCAGCAGCTTGCCGGGCCAGGCTGGGGCCAACGTCCTGACTTTC. Translating it yields CASSLPGQAGANVLTF. Looking up the rest from reference TRBV5-1 and TRBJ2-6 gives the full variable domain: KAGVTQTPRYLIKTRGQQVTLSCSPISGHRSVSWYQQTPGQGLQFLFEYFSETQRNKGNFPGRFSGRQFSNSRSEMNVSTLELGDSALYLCASSLPGQAGANVLTFGAGSRLTVL.

CDR3 amino acids: CASSLQPAYGYTF. The CDR3 DNA follows: TGTGCCAGCAGCTTACAGCCCGCCTATGGCTACACCTTC. V and J are TRBV28 and TRBJ1-2; D uncertain. The V gene's germline CDR1 is MDHEN and CDR2 SYDVKM. CDR3 length: 13 amino acids. Trimming took 6 bases from V and 4 from J, leaving 12 bases between them.

The chain employs TRBV18 and TRBJ2-3, with 14 bases identical to TRBD2. This CDR3 region has 16 residues. Germline lookup yields CDR1 KGHSH and CDR2 LQKENI. Trimming cost V 5 bases and J 5 bases; bases outside gene matches: 6. CDR3 nucleotides: TGTGCCAGCTCATACGGGACTAGCGGGAGTGTAGATACGCAGTATTTT. Encoded protein: CASSYGTSGSVDTQYF.

The J gene is TRBJ1-2, the V gene TRBV9, with 7 bases matching TRBD1. The germline V gene has CDR1 SGDLS and CDR2 YYNGEE. There are 15 residues in the CDR3. Unmatched junction bases numbered 8, after V lost 4 bases and J lost 2 bases. The CDR3 loop is CASSRRQGDNYGYTF. CDR3 nucleotide sequence: TGTGCCAGCAGCAGACGACAGGGCGACAACTATGGCTACACCTTC.

The chain joins TRBV19 to TRBJ2-7, with 12 bases matching TRBD2. CDR3 length: 14 residues. V shed 4 bases and J 4 bases; nucleotides not matched to a gene: 2. Germline CDR1 is LNHDA and CDR2 is SQIVND (reference sequence). The DNA for the CDR3 is TGTGCCAGTAGTACGGGACTAGCGGGTTACGAGCAGTACTTC. This encodes CASSTGLAGYEQYF.

This clone turned up a few times. The chain has TRBV4-2 and TRBJ1-1; the D is unclear. Germline loops: CDR1 LGHNA, CDR2 YNFKEQ. Trimming shortened V by 0 bases and J by 5 bases, and 13 bases separated the two germline ends. The CDR3 consists of 15 residues. CDR3 nucleotides: TGTGCCAGCAGCCAAGATCCCAACAGCGAGACTGAAGCTTTCTTT. This sequence encodes CASSQDPNSETEAFF.

CDR3 sequence: CASGETSGRHNEQFF. The DNA for the CDR3 is TGTGCCAGCGGGGAGACTAGCGGGAGACATAATGAGCAGTTCTTC. This chain uses TRBV11-2 with TRBJ2-1; 12 bases are shared with TRBD2. The trim removed 8 bases at V and 7 bases at J, leaving 9 bases unmatched. The CDR3 loop spans 15 amino acids. Germline V lookup: CDR1 SGHAT, CDR2 FQNNGV.

The rearrangement links TRBV6-5 to TRBJ2-1, with a tentative D call TRBD2 (5 bases). Deletions cut 7 bases from V and 0 bases from J, with 13 bases between. The length of the CDR3 is 15 residues. The germline V gene has CDR1 MNHEY and CDR2 SVGAGI. The CDR3 sequence is CASIKPGSSYNEQFF. Written as DNA, the CDR3 is TGTGCCAGCATTAAACCGGGGAGCTCCTACAATGAGCAGTTCTTC.

This clone was detected only once. V and J are TRBV25-1 and TRBJ2-5; TRBD2 is a possible D gene (5 bases). The CDR3 has 12 residues. CDR1 is MGHDK and CDR2 is SYGVNS in the germline V gene. V was trimmed by 2 bases and J by 4 bases, leaving 5 bases between them. DNA of the CDR3: TGTGCCAGCAGTGAACTAGCAGAGACCCAGTACTTC. It codes for CASSELAETQYF.

The gene calls are TRBV15 and TRBJ2-2; possibly TRBD1 for D (6 bases). CDR3 length equals 14 residues. Germline CDR1 and CDR2: LNHNV and YYDKDF (reference sequence). V was clipped by 1 base and J by 6 bases, with 9 bases between them. CDR3 bases: TGTGCCACCAGCAGAGTAGGGGGTGCCGGGGAGCTGTTTTTT. Translated: CATSRVGGAGELFF.

The V call is TRBV5-4, the J call TRBJ1-4, with D possibly being TRBD1 (6 bases). CDR3 length equals 15 residues. The V end lost 4 bases, the J end lost 5 bases, and 15 bases lay between the germline ends. In germline, CDR1 is SGHNT, CDR2 YYREEE (reference sequence). CDR3 nucleotide sequence: TGTGCCAGCAGCAACAACAGGGCCTTAAATGAAAAACTGTTTTTT. Translated, it gives CASSNNRALNEKLFF.

The chain is built from TRBV4-2 and TRBJ2-4, with TRBD1 as a possible D gene (6 bases). With 0 bases removed from V and 8 bases from J, the gap between germline ends came to 14 bases. Germline values: CDR1 LGHNA, CDR2 YNFKEQ. The CDR3 totals 15 residues. CDR3 region: CASSQEDSRTDIQYF. The CDR3, as DNA: TGTGCCAGCAGCCAAGAGGACAGTCGGACGGACATTCAGTACTTC.